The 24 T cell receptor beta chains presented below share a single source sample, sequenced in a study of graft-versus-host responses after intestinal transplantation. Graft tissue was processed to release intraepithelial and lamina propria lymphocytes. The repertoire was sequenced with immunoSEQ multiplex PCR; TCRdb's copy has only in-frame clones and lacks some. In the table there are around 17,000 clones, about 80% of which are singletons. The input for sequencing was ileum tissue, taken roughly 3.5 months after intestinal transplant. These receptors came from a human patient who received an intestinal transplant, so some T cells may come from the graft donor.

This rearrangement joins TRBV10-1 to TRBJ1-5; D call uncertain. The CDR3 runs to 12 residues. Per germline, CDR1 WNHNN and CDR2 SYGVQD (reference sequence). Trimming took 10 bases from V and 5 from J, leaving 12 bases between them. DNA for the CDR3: TGCGCCACCCCGGGTCCTCATCAGCCCCAGCATTTT. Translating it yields CATPGPHQPQHF.

The CDR3 region has the DNA TGCGCCAGCAGCTTGCGTGGAGCGGGGCGCCGAGGGGAGACCCAGTACTTC. Its protein is CASSLRGAGRRGETQYF. The gene calls are TRBV5-1 and TRBJ2-5, with 7 nucleotides matching TRBD2. Germline trimming cut 1 base from V and 5 bases from J; bases unmatched to any gene: 14. This CDR3 region has 17 residues. Germline-derived CDR1 and CDR2 are SGHRS and YFSETQ. The full variable domain, with the rest looked up from reference TRBV5-1 and TRBJ2-5, is KAGVTQTPRYLIKTRGQQVTLSCSPISGHRSVSWYQQTPGQGLQFLFEYFSETQRNKGNFPGRFSGRQFSNSRSEMNVSTLELGDSALYLCASSLRGAGRRGETQYFGPGTRLLVL.

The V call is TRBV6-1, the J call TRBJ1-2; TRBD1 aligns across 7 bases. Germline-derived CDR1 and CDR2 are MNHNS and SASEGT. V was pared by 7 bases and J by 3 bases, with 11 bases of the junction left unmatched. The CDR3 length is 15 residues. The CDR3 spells CASTRAGGLDYGYTF. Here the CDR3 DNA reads TGTGCCAGCACTAGAGCAGGGGGTTTGGACTATGGCTACACCTTC.

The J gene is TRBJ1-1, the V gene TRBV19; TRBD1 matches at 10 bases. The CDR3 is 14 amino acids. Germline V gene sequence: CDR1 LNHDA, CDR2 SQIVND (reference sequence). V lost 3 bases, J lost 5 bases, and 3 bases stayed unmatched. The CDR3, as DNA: TGTGCCAGTAGTATCGGGACAGGGGAAACTGAAGCTTTCTTT. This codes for CASSIGTGETEAFF.

Here the CDR3 reads CASSLSGGMVYEQYF. CDR3 sequence (DNA): TGTGCCAGCAGTTTATCAGGGGGGATGGTGTACGAGCAGTACTTC. The chain employs TRBV27 and TRBJ2-7; tentatively, D is TRBD1 or TRBD2 (6 bases each). The V gene lost 0 bases and the J gene lost 4 bases, with 13 bases spanning the gap. Germline CDR1 is MNHEY and CDR2 is SMNVEV (reference sequence). This CDR3 is built from 15 residues.

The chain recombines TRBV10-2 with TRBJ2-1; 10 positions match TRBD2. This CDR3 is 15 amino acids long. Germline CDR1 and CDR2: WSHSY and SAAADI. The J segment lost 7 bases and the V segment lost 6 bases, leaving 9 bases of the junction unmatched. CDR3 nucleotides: TGCGCCAGCAGGAGCGGGAGGGCCTTCGGAAATGAGCAGTTCTTC. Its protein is CASRSGRAFGNEQFF.

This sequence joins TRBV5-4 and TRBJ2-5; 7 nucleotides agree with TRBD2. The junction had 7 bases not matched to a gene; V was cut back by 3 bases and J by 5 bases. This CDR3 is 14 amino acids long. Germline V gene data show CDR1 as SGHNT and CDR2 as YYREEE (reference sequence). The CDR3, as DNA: TGTGCCAGCAGCTCTGGGGCGGGAGTTGAGACCCAGTACTTC. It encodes CASSSGAGVETQYF.

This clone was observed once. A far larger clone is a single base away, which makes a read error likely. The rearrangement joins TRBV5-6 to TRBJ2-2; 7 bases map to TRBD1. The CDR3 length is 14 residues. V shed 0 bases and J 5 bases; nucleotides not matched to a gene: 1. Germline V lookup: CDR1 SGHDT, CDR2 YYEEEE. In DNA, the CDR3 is TGTGCCAGCAGCTTGGCCAGGGGGACCGGGGAGCTGTTTTTT. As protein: CASSLARGTGELFF.

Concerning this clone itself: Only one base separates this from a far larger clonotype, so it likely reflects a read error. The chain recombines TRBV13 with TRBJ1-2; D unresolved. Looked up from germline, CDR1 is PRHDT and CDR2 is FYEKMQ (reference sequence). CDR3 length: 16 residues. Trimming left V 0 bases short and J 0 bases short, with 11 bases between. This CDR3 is CASSLGEGPTNYGYTF. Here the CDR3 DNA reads TGTGCCAGCAGCTTAGGTGAAGGGCCTACTAACTATGGCTACACCTTC.

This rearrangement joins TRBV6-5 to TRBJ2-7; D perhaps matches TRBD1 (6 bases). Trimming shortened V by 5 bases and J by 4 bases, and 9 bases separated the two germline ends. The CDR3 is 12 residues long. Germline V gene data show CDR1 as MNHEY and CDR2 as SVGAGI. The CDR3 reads CASSEQGYEQYF. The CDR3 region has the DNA TGTGCCAGCAGTGAACAGGGTTACGAGCAGTACTTC.

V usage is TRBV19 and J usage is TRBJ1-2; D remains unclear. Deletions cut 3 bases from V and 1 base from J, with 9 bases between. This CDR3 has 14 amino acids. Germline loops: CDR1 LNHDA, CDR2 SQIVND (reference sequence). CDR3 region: CASSIPGVNYGYTF. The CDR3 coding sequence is TGTGCCAGTAGTATTCCCGGTGTTAACTATGGCTACACCTTC.

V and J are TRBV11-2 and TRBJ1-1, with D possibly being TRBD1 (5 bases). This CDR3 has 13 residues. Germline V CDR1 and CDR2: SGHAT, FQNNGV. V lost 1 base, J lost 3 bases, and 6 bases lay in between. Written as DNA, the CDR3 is TGTGCCAGCAGCTTAGGGGGGGACACTGAAGCTTTCTTT. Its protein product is CASSLGGDTEAFF.

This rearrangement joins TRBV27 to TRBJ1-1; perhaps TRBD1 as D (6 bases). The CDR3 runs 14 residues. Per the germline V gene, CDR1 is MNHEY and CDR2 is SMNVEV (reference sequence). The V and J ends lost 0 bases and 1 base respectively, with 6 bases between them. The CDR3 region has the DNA TGTGCCAGCAGTTTATCGACAGGGAACACTGAAGCTTTCTTT. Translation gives CASSLSTGNTEAFF.

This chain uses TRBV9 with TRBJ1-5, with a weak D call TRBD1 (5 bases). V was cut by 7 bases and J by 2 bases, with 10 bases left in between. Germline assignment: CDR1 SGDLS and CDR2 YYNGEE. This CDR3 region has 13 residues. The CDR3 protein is CASGRGGNQPQHF. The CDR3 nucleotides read TGTGCCAGCGGTAGAGGGGGCAATCAGCCCCAGCATTTT.

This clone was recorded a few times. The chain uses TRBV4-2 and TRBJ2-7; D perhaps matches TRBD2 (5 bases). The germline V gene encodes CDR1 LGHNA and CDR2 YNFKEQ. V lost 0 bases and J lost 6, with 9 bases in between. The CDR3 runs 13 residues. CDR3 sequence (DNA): TGTGCCAGCAGCCAAGAAGAGACTACCGAGCAGTACTTC. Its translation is CASSQEETTEQYF.

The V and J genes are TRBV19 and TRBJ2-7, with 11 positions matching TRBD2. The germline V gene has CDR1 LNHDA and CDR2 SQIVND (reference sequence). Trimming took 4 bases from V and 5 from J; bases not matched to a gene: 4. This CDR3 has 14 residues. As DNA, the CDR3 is TGTGCCAGTAGTACACCGGGACTAGCGGACGAGCAGTACTTC. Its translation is CASSTPGLADEQYF.

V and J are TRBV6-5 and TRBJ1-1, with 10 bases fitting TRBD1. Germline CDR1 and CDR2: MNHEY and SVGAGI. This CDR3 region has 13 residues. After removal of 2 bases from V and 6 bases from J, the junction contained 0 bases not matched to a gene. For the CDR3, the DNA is TGTGCCAGCAGTTACGGGACAGGGGCTGAAGCTTTCTTT. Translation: CASSYGTGAEAFF.

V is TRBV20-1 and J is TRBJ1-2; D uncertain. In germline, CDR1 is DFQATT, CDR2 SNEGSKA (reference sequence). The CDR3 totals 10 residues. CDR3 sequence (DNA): TGCTCCGACGGTGGGTATGGCTACACCTTC. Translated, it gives CSDGGYGYTF.

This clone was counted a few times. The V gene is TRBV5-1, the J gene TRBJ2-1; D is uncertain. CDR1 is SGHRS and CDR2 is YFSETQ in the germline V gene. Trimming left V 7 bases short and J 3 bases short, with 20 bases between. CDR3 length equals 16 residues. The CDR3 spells CASRIAQVQFYNEQFF. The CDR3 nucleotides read TGCGCCAGCCGGATAGCCCAGGTGCAATTCTACAATGAGCAGTTCTTC.

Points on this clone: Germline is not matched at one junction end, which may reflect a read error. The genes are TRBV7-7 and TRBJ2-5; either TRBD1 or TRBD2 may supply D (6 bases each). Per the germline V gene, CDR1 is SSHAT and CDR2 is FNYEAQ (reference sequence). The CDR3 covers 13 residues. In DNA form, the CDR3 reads TGTGCTAGCAGCGTCGGGGGCGGTGAGACCCAGTACTTC. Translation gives CASSVGGGETQYF.

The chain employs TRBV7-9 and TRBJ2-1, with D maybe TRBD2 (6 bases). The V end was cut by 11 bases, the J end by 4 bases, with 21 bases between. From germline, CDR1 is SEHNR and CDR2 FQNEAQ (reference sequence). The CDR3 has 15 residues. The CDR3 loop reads CAGLEFGRPYNEQFF. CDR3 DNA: TGTGCCGGATTAGAATTCGGGAGACCGTACAATGAGCAGTTCTTC.

In DNA, the CDR3 is TGTGCCAGCTCACCGTATCTAGCGGGAGTCTTCAATGAGCAGTTCTTC. Its protein product is CASSPYLAGVFNEQFF. The chain combines TRBV18 with TRBJ2-1; 10 nucleotides line up with TRBD2. The CDR3 is 16 residues long. Germline CDR1 is KGHSH and CDR2 is LQKENI. V was pared by 3 bases and J by 6 bases, with 8 bases of the junction left unmatched.

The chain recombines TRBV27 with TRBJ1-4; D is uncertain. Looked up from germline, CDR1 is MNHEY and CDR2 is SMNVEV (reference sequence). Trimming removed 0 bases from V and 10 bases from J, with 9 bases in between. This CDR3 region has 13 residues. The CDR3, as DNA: TGTGCCAGCAGTTTATCTTTTCTAGGAAAACTGTTTTTT. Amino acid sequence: CASSLSFLGKLFF. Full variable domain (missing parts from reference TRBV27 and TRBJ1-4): EAQVTQNPRYLITVTGKKLTVTCSQNMNHEYMSWYRQDPGLGLRQIYYSMNVEVTDKGDVPEGYKVSRKEKRNFPLILESPSPNQTSLYFCASSLSFLGKLFFGSGTQLSVL.

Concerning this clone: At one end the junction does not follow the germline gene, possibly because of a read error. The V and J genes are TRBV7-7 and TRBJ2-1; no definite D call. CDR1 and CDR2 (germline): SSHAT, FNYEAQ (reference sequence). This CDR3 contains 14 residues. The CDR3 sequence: CASSLDGNYNEQFF. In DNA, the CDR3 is TGTGCTAGCAGCTTAGACGGAAACTACAATGAGCAGTTCTTC. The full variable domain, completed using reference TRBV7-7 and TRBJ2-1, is GAGVSQSPRYKVTKRGQDVTLRCDPISSHATLYWYQQALGQGPEFLTYFNYEAQPDKSGLPSDRFSAERPEGSISTLTIQRTEQRDSAMYRCASSLDGNYNEQFFGPGTRLTVL.